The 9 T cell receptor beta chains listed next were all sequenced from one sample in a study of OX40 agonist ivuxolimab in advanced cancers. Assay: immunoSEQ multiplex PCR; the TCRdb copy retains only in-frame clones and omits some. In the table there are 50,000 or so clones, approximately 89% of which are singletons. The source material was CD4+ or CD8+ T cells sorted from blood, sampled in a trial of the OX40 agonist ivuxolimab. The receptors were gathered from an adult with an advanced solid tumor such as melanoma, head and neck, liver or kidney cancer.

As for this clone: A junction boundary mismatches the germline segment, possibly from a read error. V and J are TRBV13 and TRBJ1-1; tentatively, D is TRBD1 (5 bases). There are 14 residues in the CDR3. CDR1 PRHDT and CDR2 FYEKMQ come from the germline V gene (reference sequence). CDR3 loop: CASSLGGDQSPFWF. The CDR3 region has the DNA TGTGCCAGCAGCTTGGGGGGGGACCAGTCCCCTTTCTGGTTT. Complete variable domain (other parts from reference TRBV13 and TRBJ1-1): AAGVIQSPRHLIKEKRETATLKCYPIPRHDTVYWYQQGPGQDPQFLISFYEKMQSDKGSIPDRFSAQQFSDYHSELNMSSLELGDSALYFCASSLGGDQSPFWFGQGTRLTVV.

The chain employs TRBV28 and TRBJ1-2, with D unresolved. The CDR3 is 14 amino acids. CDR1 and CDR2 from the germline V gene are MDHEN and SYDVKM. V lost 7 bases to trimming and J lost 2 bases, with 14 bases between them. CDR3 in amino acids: CASTHVRENYGYTF. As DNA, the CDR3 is TGTGCCAGCACCCACGTCCGAGAAAACTATGGCTACACCTTC.

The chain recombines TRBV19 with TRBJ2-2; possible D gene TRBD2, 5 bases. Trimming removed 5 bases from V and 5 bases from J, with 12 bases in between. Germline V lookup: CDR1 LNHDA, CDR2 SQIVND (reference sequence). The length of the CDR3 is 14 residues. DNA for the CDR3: TGTGCCAGTAGTTGGACGGACTCAACCGGGGAGCTGTTTTTT. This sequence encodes CASSWTDSTGELFF.

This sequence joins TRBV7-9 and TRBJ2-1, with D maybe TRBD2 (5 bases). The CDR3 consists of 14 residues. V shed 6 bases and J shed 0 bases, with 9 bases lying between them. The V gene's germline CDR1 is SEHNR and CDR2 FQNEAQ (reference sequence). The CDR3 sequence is CASRQRDSYNEQFF. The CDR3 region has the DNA TGTGCCAGCAGACAACGGGACTCCTACAATGAGCAGTTCTTC.

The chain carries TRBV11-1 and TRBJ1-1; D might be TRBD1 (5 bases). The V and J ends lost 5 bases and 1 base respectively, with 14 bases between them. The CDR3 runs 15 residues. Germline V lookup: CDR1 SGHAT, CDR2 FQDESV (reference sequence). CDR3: CASSLGAGPNTEAFF. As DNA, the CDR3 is TGTGCCAGCAGCCTAGGGGCAGGGCCGAACACTGAAGCTTTCTTT.

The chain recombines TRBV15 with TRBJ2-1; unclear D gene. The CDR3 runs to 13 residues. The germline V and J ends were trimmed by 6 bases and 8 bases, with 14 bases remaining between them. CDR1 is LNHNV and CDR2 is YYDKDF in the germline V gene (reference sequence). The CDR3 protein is CATSWDARYEQFF. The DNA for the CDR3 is TGTGCCACCAGTTGGGATGCACGGTATGAGCAGTTCTTC.

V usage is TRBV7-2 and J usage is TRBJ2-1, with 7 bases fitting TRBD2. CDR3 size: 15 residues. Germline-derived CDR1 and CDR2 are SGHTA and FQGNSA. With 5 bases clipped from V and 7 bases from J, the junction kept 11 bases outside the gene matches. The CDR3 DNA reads TGTGCCAGCAGCCCCCTTCGCGGGAGAGGTAATGAGCAGTTCTTC. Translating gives CASSPLRGRGNEQFF.

CDR3 region: CASSGTSGTGYNEQFF. The CDR3 bases are TGTGCCAGCAGTGGGACTAGCGGGACTGGTTACAATGAGCAGTTCTTC. The rearrangement uses TRBV13 and TRBJ2-1, with 13 bases matching TRBD2. Per germline, CDR1 PRHDT and CDR2 FYEKMQ (reference sequence). The V gene end was trimmed by 6 bases and the J gene end by 4 bases; junction bases not matched to a gene: 6. This CDR3 is built from 16 residues.

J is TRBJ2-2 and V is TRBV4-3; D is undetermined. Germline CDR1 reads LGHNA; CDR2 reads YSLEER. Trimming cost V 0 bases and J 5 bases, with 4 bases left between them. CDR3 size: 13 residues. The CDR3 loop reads CASSQDLTGELFF. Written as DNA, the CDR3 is TGCGCCAGCAGCCAAGATCTGACCGGGGAGCTGTTTTTT.